This T cell receptor beta chain was recorded in a study of OX40 agonist ivuxolimab in advanced cancers. Whole-study results and caveats: The mean number of expanded clones was higher in CD8+ T cells than in CD4+.

Notes on this clone: Its specificity is not known.

The assay was immunoSEQ multiplex PCR, and TCRdb's table has in-frame clones only and misses some. This sample has under 95,000 clones, with roughly 88% found just once. Germline CDR1 SGHTA, CDR2 FQGNSA. The CDR3 spans 15 residues. With 3 bases removed from V and 0 bases from J, the gap between germline ends came to 9 bases. The sequencing here drew on CD4+ or CD8+ T cells sorted from blood, taken in a trial of the OX40 agonist ivuxolimab. The chain links TRBV7-2 to TRBJ1-3; a weak D match, TRBD1 (5 bases). The receptor was isolated from an adult with an advanced solid tumor such as melanoma, head and neck, liver or kidney cancer. This CDR3 reads CASSFDSGSGNTIYF. Here the CDR3 DNA reads TGTGCCAGCAGCTTTGACAGTGGCTCTGGAAACACCATATATTTT.